This TCR beta chain was captured by sequencing in a study of identical twins. CDR1 is SGHRS, CDR2 YFSETQ, per germline. The CDR3 spans 16 residues. Unmatched junction bases numbered 9, after V lost 1 base and J lost 6 bases. Template switching, a step in the protocol, added a universal primer site, and cDNA carried unique molecular identifiers. From the 5' RACE reads, TCRdb called clonotypes with MiXCR, one entry per CDR3 protein. The sample lists 400,000 to 650,000 distinct CDR3 sequences, 22% occurring once. These same data were also listed under a study on T cells expressing NK-cell markers. From that paper: Cells sorted as CD3+CD56+NKG2C+, CD3+CD56+NKG2C- and CD3+CD56-NKG2C+ T cells supplied the TCR beta repertoires.

The chain carries TRBV5-1 and TRBJ2-1; 8 nucleotides agree with TRBD2. Specimen: CD4+ T cells sorted from blood. The sequence was collected from a woman between 18 and 29 years old in good health. CDR3 sequence (DNA): TGCGCCAGCAGCTTGTTTCCCGCGGGGGGTGTCAATGAGCAGTTCTTC. It encodes CASSLFPAGGVNEQFF.